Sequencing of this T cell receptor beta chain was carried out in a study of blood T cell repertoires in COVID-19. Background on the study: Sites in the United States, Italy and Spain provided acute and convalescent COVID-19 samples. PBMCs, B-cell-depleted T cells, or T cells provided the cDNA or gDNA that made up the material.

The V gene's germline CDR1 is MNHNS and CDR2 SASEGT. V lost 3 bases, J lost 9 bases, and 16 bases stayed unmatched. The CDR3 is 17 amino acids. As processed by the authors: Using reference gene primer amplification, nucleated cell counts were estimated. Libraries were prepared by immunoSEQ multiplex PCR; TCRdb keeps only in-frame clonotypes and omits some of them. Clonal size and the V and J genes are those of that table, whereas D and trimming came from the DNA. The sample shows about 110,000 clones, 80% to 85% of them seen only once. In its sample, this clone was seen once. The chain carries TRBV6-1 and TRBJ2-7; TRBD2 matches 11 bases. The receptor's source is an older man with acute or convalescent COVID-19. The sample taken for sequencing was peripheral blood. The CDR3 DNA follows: TGTGCCAGCAGTGACTTCGGCACTAGCGGGAGCCCCCCCCGGCAGTACTTC. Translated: CASSDFGTSGSPPRQYF.